This is a list of T cell receptor beta chains from one sample in a study of CD4 T cell repertoires in COVID-19. This table comes from immunoSEQ multiplex PCR, and its TCRdb copy is limited to in-frame clones, with some not included. Seen here are tens of thousands of clones, 83% observed once, and the top ten hold about 0.58%. This specimen was CD4+ T cells from peripheral blood, taken after recovery from COVID-19. Receptor source: a human donor who had COVID-19. CDR3s leave out the opening cysteine and the closing phenylalanine or tryptophan. Only some rows state a clone size, as once, few, many or a class for expanded clones.

size	V	J	CDR3
.	TRBV6-6	TRBJ1-5	ASSYSGYSNQPQH
.	TRBV28	TRBJ2-2	ASRSPNTGELF
few	TRBV12-3/TRBV12-4	TRBJ1-5	ASSRQTQPQH
.	TRBV5-1	TRBJ2-3	ASSPRTSGGEY
few	TRBV10-3	TRBJ2-7	ATSRVPDSYEQY
.	TRBV5-1	TRBJ2-1	ASSFRQQGGGEQF
.	TRBV19	TRBJ2-7	ASTSLGTGGEQY
.	TRBV19	TRBJ1-5	ASRIQESNQPQH
.	TRBV5-1	TRBJ2-3	ASKLRDTTDTQY
.	TRBV13	TRBJ2-5	ASSRDRGSETQY
.	TRBV4-1	TRBJ1-2	ASSQGDGQAFGGYT
.	TRBV5-1	TRBJ2-2	ASSLDLGQGNTGELF
.	TRBV21-1	TRBJ1-2	ASSTTGGNYGYT
.	TRBV5-1	TRBJ1-3	ASSTDLGNTIY
.	TRBV7-9	TRBJ2-7	ASSGQGPGEQY
few	TRBV11-3	TRBJ2-2	ASKVSANTGELF
.	TRBV27	TRBJ2-1	ASSLQGAAEWEQF
.	TRBV7-3	TRBJ1-1	ASSFTGGANTEAF
.	TRBV7-2	TRBJ2-1	ASSLDSNEQF
once	TRBV6-2/TRBV6-3	TRBJ1-5	ASSYGGGLNQPQH
.	TRBV10-3	TRBJ2-7	AISESGSSYEQY
.	TRBV27	TRBJ1-5	ASRSGTEDNQPQH
.	TRBV6-5	TRBJ2-5	ASTLTGIQETQY
.	TRBV7-8	TRBJ1-3	ASSSLGLTSGNTIY
.	TRBV10-3	TRBJ1-4	AISESGLTGEKLF
.	TRBV30	TRBJ1-2	AWSPLEGAYGYT
.	TRBV20-1	TRBJ2-3	SGLTTDTQY
.	TRBV29-1	TRBJ2-3	SVEAAAQY
.	TRBV9	TRBJ2-5	ASSGGPGETQY
once	TRBV28	TRBJ2-5	ASSRSGVETQY
.	TRBV6-1	TRBJ2-1	ASSETPGLAGGHEQF
.	TRBV6-5	TRBJ2-7	ASSYSPGQGYEQY
.	TRBV9	TRBJ1-2	ASSPEGATYGYT